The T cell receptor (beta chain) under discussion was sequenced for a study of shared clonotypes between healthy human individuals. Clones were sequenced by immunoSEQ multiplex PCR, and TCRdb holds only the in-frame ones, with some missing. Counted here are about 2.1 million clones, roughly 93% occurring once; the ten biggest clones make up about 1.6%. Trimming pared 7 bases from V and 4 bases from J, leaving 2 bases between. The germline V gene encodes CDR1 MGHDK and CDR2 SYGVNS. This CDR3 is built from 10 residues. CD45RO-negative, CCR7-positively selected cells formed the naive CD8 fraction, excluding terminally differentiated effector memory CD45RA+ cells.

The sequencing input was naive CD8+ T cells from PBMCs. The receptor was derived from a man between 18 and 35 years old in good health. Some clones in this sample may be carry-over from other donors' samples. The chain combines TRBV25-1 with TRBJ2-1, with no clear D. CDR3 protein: CASMYNEQFF. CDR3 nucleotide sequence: TGTGCCAGCATGTACAATGAGCAGTTCTTC.